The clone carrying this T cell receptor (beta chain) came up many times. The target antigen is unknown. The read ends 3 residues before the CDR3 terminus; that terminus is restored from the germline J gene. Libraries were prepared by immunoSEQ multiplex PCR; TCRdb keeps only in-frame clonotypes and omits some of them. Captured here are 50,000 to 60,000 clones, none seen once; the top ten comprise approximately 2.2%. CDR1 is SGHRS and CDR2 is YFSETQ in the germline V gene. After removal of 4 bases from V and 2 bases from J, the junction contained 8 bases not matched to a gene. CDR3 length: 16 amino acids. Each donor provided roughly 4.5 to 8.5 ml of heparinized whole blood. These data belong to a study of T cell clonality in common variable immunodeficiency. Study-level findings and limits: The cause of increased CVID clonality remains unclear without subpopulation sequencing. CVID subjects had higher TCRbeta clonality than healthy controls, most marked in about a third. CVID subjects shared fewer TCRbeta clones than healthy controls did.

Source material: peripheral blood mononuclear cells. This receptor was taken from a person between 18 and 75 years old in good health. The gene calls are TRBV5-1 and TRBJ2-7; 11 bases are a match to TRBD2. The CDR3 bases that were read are TGCGCCAGCAGCCGAAATAGCGGGGGGGGAACCTACGAG. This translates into CASSRNSGGGTYE. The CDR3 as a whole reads CASSRNSGGGTYEQYF.